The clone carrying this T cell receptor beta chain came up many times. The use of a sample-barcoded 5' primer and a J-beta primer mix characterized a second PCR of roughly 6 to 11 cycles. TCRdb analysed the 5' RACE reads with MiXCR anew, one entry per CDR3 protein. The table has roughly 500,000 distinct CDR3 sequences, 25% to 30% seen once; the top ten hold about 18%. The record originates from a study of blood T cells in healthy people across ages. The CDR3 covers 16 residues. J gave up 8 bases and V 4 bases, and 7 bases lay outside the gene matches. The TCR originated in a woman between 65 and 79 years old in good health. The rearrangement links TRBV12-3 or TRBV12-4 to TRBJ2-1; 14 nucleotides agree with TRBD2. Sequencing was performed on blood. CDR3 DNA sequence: TGTGCCAGCAGTTCGGGACTAGCGGGGGTGTATGATGAGCAGTTCTTC. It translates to CASSSGLAGVYDEQFF.